This is a list of T cell receptor beta chains from one sample in a study of technical replicates of blood from a few donors. Using immunoSEQ multiplex PCR, the repertoire was profiled, and TCRdb retains in-frame clones only, with some absent. The data contain 55,000 to 75,000 clones, over 90% of them singletons. Sequenced: PBMCs. The receptor source for this set is a human donor in good health. Some clones in this sample may be carry-over from other donors' samples. The CDR3 runs from the conserved cysteine through the conserved F or W. The order of the fields is J gene, D gene, V gene, clone size, CDR3 length, CDR3 protein, CDR3 DNA. A D gene is named only where the DNA matches it firmly. Rows may omit the clone size; those that give it use once, few, many or a size class.

TRBJ1-2 TRBD1 TRBV18 - 15 CASSPNRDSNYGYTF TGTGCCAGCTCACCGAACCGGGACAGCAACTATGGCTACACCTTC
TRBJ2-3 - TRBV19 - 16 CASSMIGRASTDTQYF TGTGCCAGTAGTATGATAGGGCGGGCCAGCACAGATACGCAGTATTTT
TRBJ1-5 TRBD1 TRBV10-3 - 14 CAISEQGTNQPQHF TGTGCCATCAGTGAACAGGGGACAAATCAGCCCCAGCATTTT
TRBJ1-1 TRBD1 TRBV13 - 13 CASSRDRRTEAFF TGTGCCAGCAGTCGGGACAGGAGGACTGAAGCTTTCTTT
TRBJ2-7 - TRBV7-9 - 14 CASSFGRESYEQYF TGTGCCAGCAGCTTCGGCAGGGAATCCTACGAGCAGTACTTC
TRBJ2-3 - TRBV9 - 13 CASSVAMKDTQYF TGTGCCAGCAGCGTAGCTATGAAAGATACGCAGTATTTT
TRBJ1-2 - TRBV7-9 - 14 CASSSEENPYGYTF TGTGCCAGCAGCTCAGAGGAAAACCCCTATGGCTACACCTTC
TRBJ2-1 TRBD2 TRBV27 - 15 CASGTLAGLFNEQFF TGTGCCAGCGGTACCCTAGCGGGGTTATTCAATGAGCAGTTCTTC
TRBJ1-5 TRBD1 TRBV6-1 - 18 CASSGLGTGGSSNQPQHF TGTGCCAGCAGTGGTCTCGGGACAGGGGGAAGCAGCAATCAGCCCCAGCATTTT
TRBJ2-7 - TRBV6-6 - 14 CASSYGGQNYEQYF TGTGCCAGCAGTTACGGGGGCCAAAACTACGAGCAGTACTTC
TRBJ1-3 TRBD1 TRBV14 - 15 CASSHWQGAGNTIYF TGTGCCAGCAGCCATTGGCAGGGGGCTGGAAACACCATATATTTT
TRBJ2-2 TRBD2 TRBV4-1 - 15 CASSHGGGPAGELFF TGCGCCAGCAGCCACGGGGGGGGGCCTGCCGGGGAGCTGTTTTTT
TRBJ1-4 - TRBV2 - 17 CASSEGGRGATNEKLFF TGTGCCAGCAGTGAAGGGGGCAGGGGTGCAACTAATGAAAAACTGTTTTTT
TRBJ2-1 TRBD2 TRBV15 - 18 CATSGGTSGRTFYNEQFF TGTGCCACCAGCGGAGGGACTAGCGGGAGGACCTTTTACAATGAGCAGTTCTTC
TRBJ2-7 TRBD2 TRBV9 - 15 CASSVAAGGPGEQYF TGTGCCAGCAGCGTAGCAGCGGGGGGGCCGGGAGAGCAGTACTTC
TRBJ2-6 TRBD2 TRBV7-3 once 16 CASSLSAGAGANVLTF TGTGCCAGCAGCCTCAGTGCGGGGGCTGGGGCCAACGTCCTGACTTTC
TRBJ2-3 - TRBV4-3 - 13 CASRVVGTDTQYF TGCGCCAGCCGCGTGGTCGGCACAGATACGCAGTATTTT
TRBJ2-6 TRBD2 TRBV11-2 once 17 CASSWGGTSSGANVLTF TGTGCCAGCAGCTGGGGGGGGACTTCCTCTGGGGCCAACGTCCTGACTTTC
TRBJ1-1 TRBD1 TRBV7-8 - 14 CASSSDRGRTEAFF TGTGCCAGCAGCTCGGACAGGGGGCGAACTGAAGCTTTCTTT
TRBJ2-7 TRBD1 TRBV18 - 13 CASSSGQKYEQYF TGTGCCAGCTCATCGGGACAGAAATACGAGCAGTACTTC
TRBJ2-5 TRBD1 TRBV5-1 - 15 CASSSPRDRQETQYF TGCGCCAGCAGCTCCCCTCGGGACAGACAAGAGACCCAGTACTTC
TRBJ2-2 - TRBV4-1 once 14 CASRPTRDTGELFF TGCGCCAGCAGGCCGACTAGGGATACCGGGGAGCTGTTTTTT
TRBJ2-7 - TRBV19 - 12 CASSDLADEQYF TGTGCCAGTAGTGATCTCGCGGACGAGCAGTACTTC
TRBJ1-6 - TRBV30 - 14 CAWSVLTGQSPLHF TGTGCCTGGAGTGTACTTACAGGACAATCACCCCTCCACTTT
TRBJ1-5 - TRBV2 - 14 CASRGGVTNQPQHF TGTGCCAGCCGGGGGGGGGTTACCAATCAGCCCCAGCATTTT
TRBJ1-2 TRBD1 TRBV7-2 - 14 CASSSVPGTDGYTF TGTGCCAGCAGCTCCGTCCCGGGGACAGATGGCTACACCTTC
TRBJ1-1 - TRBV5-1 - 12 CASSWTGTEAFF TGCGCCAGCAGCTGGACGGGGACTGAAGCTTTCTTT